The following is a T cell receptor beta chain sequence with its context. These data belong to a study of blood T cell repertoires in COVID-19. Turning to the study itself: COVID-19 samples collected from the United States, Italy and Spain covered acute and convalescent phases. Nucleic acid was either cDNA or gDNA, and it came from T cells, B-cell-depleted T cells, or PBMCs.

CDR3 length: 16 residues. Germline values: CDR1 LNHNV, CDR2 YYDKDF (reference sequence). The ends lost 3 bases at V and 4 bases at J; junction bases unmatched: 8. Original processing methods: It was from reference gene primer amplification that nucleated cell counts were estimated. Produced via immunoSEQ multiplex PCR; TCRdb's table is partial and in-frame only. That table supplies the V and J calls and clone size; D and trimming were determined from the DNA. The table lists roughly 200,000 clones, 89% of them singletons. This clonotype was sampled from a man between 40 and 49 years old with acute or convalescent COVID-19. V and J are TRBV15 and TRBJ2-2; 7 nucleotides align to TRBD2. The sequencing input was peripheral blood. CDR3 region: CATSREPGLSTGELFF. The CDR3 coding sequence is TGTGCCACCAGCAGGGAACCGGGACTAAGCACCGGGGAGCTGTTTTTT.